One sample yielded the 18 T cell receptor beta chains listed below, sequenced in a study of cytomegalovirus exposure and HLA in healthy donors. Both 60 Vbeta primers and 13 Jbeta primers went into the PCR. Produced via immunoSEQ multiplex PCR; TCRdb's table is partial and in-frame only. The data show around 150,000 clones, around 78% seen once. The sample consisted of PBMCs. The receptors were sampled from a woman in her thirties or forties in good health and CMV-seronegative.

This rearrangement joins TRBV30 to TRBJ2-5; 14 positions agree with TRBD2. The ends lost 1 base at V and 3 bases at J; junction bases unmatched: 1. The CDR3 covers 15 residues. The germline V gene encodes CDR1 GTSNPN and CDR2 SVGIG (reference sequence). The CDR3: CAWSGTSGRKETQYF. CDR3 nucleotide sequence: TGTGCCTGGAGTGGGACTAGCGGGAGGAAAGAGACCCAGTACTTC.

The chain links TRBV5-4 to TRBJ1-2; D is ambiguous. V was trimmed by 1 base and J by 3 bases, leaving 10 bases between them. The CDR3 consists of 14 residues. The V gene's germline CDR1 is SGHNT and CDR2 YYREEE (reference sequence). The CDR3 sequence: CASSLYEGYYGYTF. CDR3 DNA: TGTGCCAGCAGCTTGTATGAGGGTTACTATGGCTACACCTTC.

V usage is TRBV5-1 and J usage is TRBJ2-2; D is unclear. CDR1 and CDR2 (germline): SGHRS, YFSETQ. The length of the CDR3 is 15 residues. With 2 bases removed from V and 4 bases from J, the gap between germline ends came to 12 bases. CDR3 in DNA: TGCGCCAGCAGCTTAGGTCCAGGCCTCACCGGGGAGCTGTTTTTT. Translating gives CASSLGPGLTGELFF. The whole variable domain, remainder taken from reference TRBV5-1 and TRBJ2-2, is KAGVTQTPRYLIKTRGQQVTLSCSPISGHRSVSWYQQTPGQGLQFLFEYFSETQRNKGNFPGRFSGRQFSNSRSEMNVSTLELGDSALYLCASSLGPGLTGELFFGEGSRLTVL.

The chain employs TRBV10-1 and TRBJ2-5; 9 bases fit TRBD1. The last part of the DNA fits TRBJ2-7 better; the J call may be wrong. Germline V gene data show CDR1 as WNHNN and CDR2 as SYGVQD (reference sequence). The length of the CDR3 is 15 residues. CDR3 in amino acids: CASSYRGTGSYEQYF. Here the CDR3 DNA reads TGCGCCAGCAGCTATAGGGGGACAGGGTCCTACGAGCAGTACTTC.

The CDR3 loop reads CASSSSGYEQYF. As DNA, the CDR3 is TGTGCCAGCAGCTCTAGCGGCTACGAGCAGTACTTC. The chain joins TRBV7-6 to TRBJ2-7; 7 bases line up with TRBD2. The junction had 0 bases not matched to a gene; V was cut back by 4 bases and J by 3 bases. This CDR3 has 12 residues. CDR1 is SGHVS and CDR2 is FNYEAQ in the germline V gene.

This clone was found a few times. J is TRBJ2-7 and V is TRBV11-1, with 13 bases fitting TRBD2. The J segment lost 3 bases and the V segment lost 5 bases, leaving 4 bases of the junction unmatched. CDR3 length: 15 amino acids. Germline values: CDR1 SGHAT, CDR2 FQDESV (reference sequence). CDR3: CASSLGTSGVYEQYF. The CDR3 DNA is TGTGCCAGCAGCCTCGGGACTAGCGGGGTCTACGAGCAGTACTTC.

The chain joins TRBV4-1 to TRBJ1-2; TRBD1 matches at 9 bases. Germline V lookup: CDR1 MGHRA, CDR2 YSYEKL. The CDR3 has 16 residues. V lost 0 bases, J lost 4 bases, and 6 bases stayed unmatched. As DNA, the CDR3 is TGCGCCAGCAGCCAAGACCCCTCGACAGGGGGCTATGGCTACACCTTC. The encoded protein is CASSQDPSTGGYGYTF.

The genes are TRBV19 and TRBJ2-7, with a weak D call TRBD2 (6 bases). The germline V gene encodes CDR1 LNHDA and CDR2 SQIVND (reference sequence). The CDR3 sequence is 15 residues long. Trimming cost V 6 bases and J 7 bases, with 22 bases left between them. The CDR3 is CASSTSRSWLHEQYF. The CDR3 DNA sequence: TGTGCCAGTAGCACTAGCAGAAGCTGGCTACATGAGCAGTACTTC.

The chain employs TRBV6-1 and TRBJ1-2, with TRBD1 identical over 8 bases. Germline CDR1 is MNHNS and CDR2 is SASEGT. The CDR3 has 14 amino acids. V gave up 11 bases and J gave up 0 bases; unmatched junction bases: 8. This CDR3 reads CAGGGTGPNYGYTF. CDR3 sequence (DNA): TGTGCCGGGGGGGGGACAGGCCCTAACTATGGCTACACCTTC.

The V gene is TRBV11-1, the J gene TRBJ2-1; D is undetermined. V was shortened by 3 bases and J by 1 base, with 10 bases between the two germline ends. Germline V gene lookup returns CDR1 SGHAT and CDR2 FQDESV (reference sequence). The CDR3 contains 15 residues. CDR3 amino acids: CASSLERGSYNEQFF. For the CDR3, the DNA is TGTGCCAGCAGCTTGGAACGCGGTTCCTACAATGAGCAGTTCTTC.

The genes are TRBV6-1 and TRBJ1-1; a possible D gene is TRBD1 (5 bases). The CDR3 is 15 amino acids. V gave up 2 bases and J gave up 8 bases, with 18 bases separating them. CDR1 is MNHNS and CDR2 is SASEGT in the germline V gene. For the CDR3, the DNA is TGTGCCAGCAGTGAAAGAGACAGCTGGAGAGAGGAAGCTTTCTTT. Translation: CASSERDSWREEAFF.

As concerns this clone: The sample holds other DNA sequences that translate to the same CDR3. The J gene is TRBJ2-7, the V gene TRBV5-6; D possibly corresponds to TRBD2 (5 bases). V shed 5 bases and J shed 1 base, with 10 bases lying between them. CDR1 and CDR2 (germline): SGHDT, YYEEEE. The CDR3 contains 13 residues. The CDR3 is CASSLAGSYEQYF. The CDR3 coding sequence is TGTGCCAGCAGTCTAGCTGGTTCCTACGAGCAGTACTTC.

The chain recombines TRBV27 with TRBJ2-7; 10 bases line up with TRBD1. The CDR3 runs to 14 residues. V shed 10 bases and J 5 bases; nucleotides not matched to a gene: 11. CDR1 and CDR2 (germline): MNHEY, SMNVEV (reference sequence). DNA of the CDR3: TGTGCCACGACGTTGGGACAGGGGTTCGACGAGCAGTACTTC. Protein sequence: CATTLGQGFDEQYF.

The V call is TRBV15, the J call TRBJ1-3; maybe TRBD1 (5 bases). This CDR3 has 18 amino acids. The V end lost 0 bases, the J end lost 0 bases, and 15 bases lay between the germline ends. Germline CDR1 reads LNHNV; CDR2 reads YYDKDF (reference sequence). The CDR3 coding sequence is TGTGCCACCAGCAGAGAGGGGGGGACGGGAAGCTCTGGAAACACCATATATTTT. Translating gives CATSREGGTGSSGNTIYF.

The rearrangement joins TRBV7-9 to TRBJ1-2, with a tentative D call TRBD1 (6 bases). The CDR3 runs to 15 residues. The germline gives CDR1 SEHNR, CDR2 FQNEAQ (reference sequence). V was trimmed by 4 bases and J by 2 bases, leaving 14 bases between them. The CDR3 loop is CASSYGAGGNYGYTF. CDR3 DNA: TGTGCCAGCAGCTATGGGGCTGGGGGCAACTATGGCTACACCTTC.

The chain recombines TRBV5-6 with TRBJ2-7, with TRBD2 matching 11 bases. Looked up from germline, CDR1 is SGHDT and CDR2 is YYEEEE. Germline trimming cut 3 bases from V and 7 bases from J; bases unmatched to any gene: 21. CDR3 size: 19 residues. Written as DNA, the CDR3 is TGTGCCAGCAGCTCTCGTTGGACAGCCTCGGGACTAGCGGTCTCGGAGCAGTACTTC. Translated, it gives CASSSRWTASGLAVSEQYF. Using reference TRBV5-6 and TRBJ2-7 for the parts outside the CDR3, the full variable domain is DAGVTQSPTHLIKTRGQQVTLRCSPKSGHDTVSWYQQALGQGPQFIFQYYEEEERQRGNFPDRFSGHQFPNYSSELNVNALLLGDSALYLCASSSRWTASGLAVSEQYFGPGTRLTVT.

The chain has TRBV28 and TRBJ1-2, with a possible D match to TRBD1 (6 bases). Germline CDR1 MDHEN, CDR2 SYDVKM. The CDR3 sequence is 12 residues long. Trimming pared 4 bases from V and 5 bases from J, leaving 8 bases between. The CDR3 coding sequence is TGTGCCAGCAGTTGGACAGATTATGGCTACACCTTC. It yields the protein CASSWTDYGYTF.

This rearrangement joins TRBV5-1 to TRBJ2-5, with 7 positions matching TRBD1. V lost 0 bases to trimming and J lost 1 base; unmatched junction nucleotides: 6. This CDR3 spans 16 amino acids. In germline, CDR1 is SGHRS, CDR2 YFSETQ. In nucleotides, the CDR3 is TGCGCCAGCAGCTTGGCCGGGACAGAGACCCAAGAGACCCAGTACTTC. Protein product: CASSLAGTETQETQYF.